The 26 T cell receptor beta chains below come from one sample, sequenced in a study of Ad26.COV2.S vaccination and SARS-CoV-2 variants. The treatment is: 19 received Ad26.COV2.S at low or high dose, single or two shots; about 5 received placebo; per-sample allocation not given. Vaccine and placebo recipients were sampled on day 63 after the first injection. Libraries were prepared by immunoSEQ multiplex PCR; TCRdb keeps only in-frame clonotypes and omits some of them. This table holds 250,000 or so clones, roughly 89% found once. This sample comprised peripheral blood, obtained in a trial of Ad26.COV2.S vaccine versus placebo. The receptors originated from a person aged 18-60 years who received the Ad26.COV2.S COVID-19 vaccine or a placebo.

The chain couples TRBV5-4 to TRBJ2-2; 9 nucleotides line up with TRBD1. The CDR3 is 14 residues long. Germline loops: CDR1 SGHNT, CDR2 YYREEE (reference sequence). After removal of 5 bases from V and 7 bases from J, the junction contained 6 bases not matched to a gene. As DNA, the CDR3 is TGTGCCAGCAGTGACAGGGGGTTCCACGGGGAGCTGTTTTTT. Its translation is CASSDRGFHGELFF. Based on the CDR3 plus reference TRBV5-4 and TRBJ2-2, the full variable domain is ETGVTQSPTHLIKTRGQQVTLRCSSQSGHNTVSWYQQALGQGPQFIFQYYREEENGRGNFPPRFSGLQFPNYSSELNVNALELDDSALYLCASSDRGFHGELFFGEGSRLTVL.

V gene TRBV5-1 combines with J gene TRBJ2-7, with D maybe TRBD1 (6 bases). The CDR3 spans 15 residues. Between the trimmed V and J ends, which lost 0 bases and 6 bases, there was a span of 16 bases. Germline V gives CDR1 SGHRS, CDR2 YFSETQ. The CDR3 region is CASSLGRVQGLEQYV. CDR3 sequence (DNA): TGCGCCAGCAGCTTGGGTAGGGTACAGGGCCTCGAGCAGTACGTC.

This clone was counted a few times. The chain is built from TRBV20-1 and TRBJ2-1; 14 bases map to TRBD2. This CDR3 has 16 amino acids. CDR1 DFQATT and CDR2 SNEGSKA come from the germline V gene (reference sequence). Trimming at V came to 3 bases and at J to 9 bases, leaving 10 bases not matched to a gene. As DNA, the CDR3 is TGCAGTGCTAGTAACCCCGGGACTAGCGGGAGTTTTGAGCAGTTCTTC. This translates into CSASNPGTSGSFEQFF.

V usage is TRBV18 and J usage is TRBJ2-1; TRBD2 matches at 13 bases. Germline CDR1 KGHSH, CDR2 LQKENI. The CDR3 covers 17 residues. The V and J ends lost 3 bases and 2 bases, in that order; junction bases with no gene match: 4. The DNA for the CDR3 is TGTGCCAGCTCACCTGGGACTAGCGGGGTCACCTACAATGAGCAGTTCTTC. Its protein is CASSPGTSGVTYNEQFF. Supplemented by reference TRBV18 and TRBJ2-1, the full variable domain reads NAGVMQNPRHLVRRRGQEARLRCSPMKGHSHVYWYRQLPEEGLKFMVYLQKENIIDESGMPKERFSAEFPKEGPSILRIQQVVRGDSAAYFCASSPGTSGVTYNEQFFGPGTRLTVL.

The V and J genes are TRBV11-2 and TRBJ2-2, with 11 nucleotides matching TRBD2. The V segment lost 6 bases and the J segment 5 bases; nucleotides outside the gene matches: 17. The CDR3 runs 19 residues. Germline V CDR1 and CDR2: SGHAT, FQNNGV. The CDR3, as DNA: TGTGCCAGCAGACCGGCAAGGGCTAGCGGGGGGTTGAAGACCGGGGAGCTGTTTTTT. As protein: CASRPARASGGLKTGELFF.

The rearrangement joins TRBV6-1 to TRBJ2-7; 8 nucleotides match TRBD1. J gave up 4 bases and V 4 bases, and 12 bases lay outside the gene matches. This CDR3 is built from 16 residues. The germline V gene has CDR1 MNHNS and CDR2 SASEGT. The CDR3 loop reads CASSVGQGAGHYEQYV. CDR3 DNA sequence: TGTGCCAGCAGTGTAGGACAGGGTGCCGGACATTACGAGCAGTACGTC.

J is TRBJ2-1 and V is TRBV27, with 9 nucleotides matching TRBD1. The ends lost 4 bases at V and 5 bases at J; junction bases unmatched: 6. CDR1 and CDR2 from the germline V gene are MNHEY and SMNVEV (reference sequence). The CDR3 loop spans 15 amino acids. The CDR3 sequence: CASSSTGTGHNEQFF. Written as DNA, the CDR3 is TGTGCCAGCAGTTCTACCGGGACAGGGCACAATGAGCAGTTCTTC.

The chain recombines TRBV30 with TRBJ1-5, with D possibly TRBD1 on 6 matching bases. Trimming removed 1 base from V and 7 bases from J, with 17 bases in between. CDR1 GTSNPN and CDR2 SVGIG come from the germline V gene (reference sequence). CDR3 length: 15 amino acids. The DNA for the CDR3 is TGTGCCTGGAGTGGCGGAGCGGGGGCTGGGCAGCCCCAGCATTTT. Translated, it gives CAWSGGAGAGQPQHF.

CDR3 region: CASSLGAGLLTDTQYF. CDR3 nucleotide sequence: TGTGCCAGCAGCTTAGGAGCGGGGTTATTGACAGATACGCAGTATTTT. The gene calls are TRBV7-9 and TRBJ2-3, with 7 bases fitting TRBD2. This CDR3 region has 16 residues. Unmatched junction bases numbered 7, after V lost 1 base and J lost 3 bases. The germline V gene has CDR1 SEHNR and CDR2 FQNEAQ (reference sequence).

The J gene is TRBJ2-1, the V gene TRBV27; 13 bases match TRBD2. In germline, CDR1 is MNHEY, CDR2 SMNVEV (reference sequence). The CDR3 runs 15 residues. V lost 2 bases to trimming and J lost 6 bases; unmatched junction nucleotides: 1. The CDR3 DNA reads as TGTGCCAGCAGTTTAACTAGCGGGGGGGGCAATGAGCAGTTCTTC. Translated: CASSLTSGGGNEQFF.

V is TRBV4-2 and J is TRBJ2-7, with D perhaps matching TRBD1 (7 bases). The germline V and J ends were trimmed by 0 bases and 6 bases, with 12 bases remaining between them. The CDR3 is 14 residues long. The germline gives CDR1 LGHNA, CDR2 YNFKEQ. CDR3 nucleotides: TGTGCCAGCAGCCAAGACAGGGGGGCGGGCGAGCAGTACGTC. The encoded protein is CASSQDRGAGEQYV.

This chain connects TRBV5-4 to TRBJ1-1; D is undetermined. Trimming stripped 4 bases from V and 0 bases from J, with 13 bases between. The CDR3 has 15 amino acids. Germline assignment: CDR1 SGHNT and CDR2 YYREEE (reference sequence). CDR3 nucleotides: TGTGCCAGCAGCCTTGGTGTGGGGATGAACACTGAAGCTTTCTTT. Encoded protein: CASSLGVGMNTEAFF.

This rearrangement joins TRBV10-3 to TRBJ1-2, with D possibly being TRBD1 (6 bases). The CDR3 has 18 amino acids. Trimming took 3 bases from V and 5 from J, leaving 25 bases between them. Per germline, CDR1 ENHRY and CDR2 SYGVKD. CDR3 DNA: TGTGCCATCAGTGAACATAAAGGGGCCAGGGGCTGGGATTATGGCTACACCTTC. Protein sequence: CAISEHKGARGWDYGYTF.

The chain links TRBV29-1 to TRBJ2-2, with TRBD2 identical over 13 bases. The CDR3 sequence is 17 residues long. The germline CDR1 and CDR2 sequences are SQVTM and ANQGSEA. The V segment lost 3 bases and the J segment 1 base; nucleotides outside the gene matches: 5. For the CDR3, the DNA is TGCAGCGTTGAGGGACTAGCGGGGCAATGGAACACCGGGGAGCTGTTTTTT. This codes for CSVEGLAGQWNTGELFF.

The chain joins TRBV10-3 to TRBJ1-2; no reliable D call. CDR1 and CDR2 (germline): ENHRY, SYGVKD. CDR3 length: 12 residues. The ends were cut back, 4 bases at V and 8 bases at J, with 11 bases in the middle. This CDR3 is CAISGELRGYTF. The CDR3 DNA reads as TGTGCCATCAGTGGGGAGCTAAGGGGCTACACCTTC.

The chain uses TRBV5-1 and TRBJ2-3; D possibly corresponds to TRBD2 (5 bases). Trimming pared 9 bases from V and 0 bases from J, leaving 14 bases between. In germline, CDR1 is SGHRS, CDR2 YFSETQ. The CDR3 has 14 residues. The CDR3 is CATKADTSTDTQYF. The CDR3 bases are TGCGCCACAAAAGCGGATACTAGCACAGATACGCAGTATTTT.

V usage is TRBV19 and J usage is TRBJ1-5, with D uncertain. This CDR3 spans 14 amino acids. Looked up from germline, CDR1 is LNHDA and CDR2 is SQIVND (reference sequence). Trimming took 4 bases from V and 4 from J, leaving 11 bases between them. CDR3 loop: CASSRTVGNQPQHF. CDR3 coding DNA: TGTGCCAGTAGTAGGACGGTGGGGAATCAGCCCCAGCATTTT.

The chain recombines TRBV10-3 with TRBJ2-5; TRBD2 matches at 7 bases. Trimming cost V 0 bases and J 5 bases; bases outside gene matches: 6. The germline gives CDR1 ENHRY, CDR2 SYGVKD. The CDR3 is made up of 15 amino acids. The CDR3 sequence: CAISESGLDWETQYF. CDR3 DNA: TGTGCCATCAGTGAGTCAGGACTAGATTGGGAGACCCAGTACTTC.

There are many counts of this clone. J is TRBJ2-7 and V is TRBV5-5, with D maybe TRBD1 (7 bases). Looked up from germline, CDR1 is SGHKS and CDR2 is YYEKEE (reference sequence). The CDR3 contains 13 residues. With 5 bases removed from V and 4 bases from J, the gap between germline ends came to 13 bases. The CDR3 coding sequence is TGTGCCAGCAGGGCAGGGGGGTCGTACGAGCAGTACGTC. Translating it yields CASRAGGSYEQYV.

The sample holds a few counts of this clone. The V call is TRBV29-1, the J call TRBJ2-3; possible D gene TRBD2, 6 bases. Trimming took 2 bases from V and 4 from J, leaving 13 bases between them. The germline V gene encodes CDR1 SQVTM and CDR2 ANQGSEA. This CDR3 spans 14 amino acids. The CDR3 nucleotides read TGCAGCGTTGAATCTAGGGGACTCCCAGATACGCAGTATTTT. Amino acid sequence: CSVESRGLPDTQYF.

The V gene is TRBV19, the J gene TRBJ1-2; no firm D call. Trimming removed 2 bases from V and 7 bases from J, with 11 bases in between. CDR3 length: 13 amino acids. In germline, CDR1 is LNHDA, CDR2 SQIVND (reference sequence). The CDR3 sequence is CASSITGIRGYTF. The DNA for the CDR3 is TGTGCCAGTAGTATAACGGGAATCCGTGGCTACACCTTC.

This rearrangement joins TRBV19 to TRBJ1-2; D gene ambiguous. This CDR3 region has 18 residues. Germline V gene sequence: CDR1 LNHDA, CDR2 SQIVND (reference sequence). V lost 6 bases to trimming and J lost 4 bases, with 27 bases between them. The CDR3 DNA reads TGTGCCAGTAGCCCCACCTGGGATTTGGTGAGATCTACCTATGGCTACACCTTC. This codes for CASSPTWDLVRSTYGYTF.

The genes are TRBV4-1 and TRBJ1-5; TRBD1 is a possible D gene (6 bases). The CDR3 has 14 residues. Germline CDR1 is MGHRA and CDR2 is YSYEKL. The V and J ends lost 3 bases and 6 bases respectively, with 12 bases between them. The CDR3 sequence: CASSQGARSQPQHF. The CDR3 DNA reads as TGCGCCAGCAGCCAGGGGGCGCGTAGTCAGCCCCAGCATTTT.

J is TRBJ2-3 and V is TRBV5-1; maybe TRBD2 (6 bases). V was shortened by 4 bases and J by 2 bases, with 8 bases between the two germline ends. CDR1 is SGHRS, CDR2 YFSETQ, per germline. This CDR3 is 13 amino acids long. The CDR3 nucleotides read TGCGCCAGCAGCGCGGGGTTCACAGATACGCAGTATTTT. Its protein is CASSAGFTDTQYF.

The chain links TRBV6-2 or TRBV6-3 to TRBJ1-5; D is undetermined. Germline values: CDR1 MNHEY, CDR2 SVGEGT. V was cut by 6 bases and J by 3 bases, with 12 bases left in between. The CDR3 is 14 amino acids. The CDR3 sequence: CASSKNSANQPQHF. CDR3 in DNA: TGTGCCAGCAGCAAGAACAGTGCCAATCAGCCCCAGCATTTT.

This clone was seen just once. This sequence joins TRBV14 and TRBJ2-7; D may be TRBD1 (6 bases). CDR3 length: 15 residues. Trimming removed 1 base from V and 2 bases from J, with 12 bases in between. Germline loops: CDR1 SGHDN, CDR2 FVKESK. CDR3 bases: TGTGCCAGCAGCCAAGGAACAGGGATGGCCTACGAGCAGTACTTC. Translation: CASSQGTGMAYEQYF.